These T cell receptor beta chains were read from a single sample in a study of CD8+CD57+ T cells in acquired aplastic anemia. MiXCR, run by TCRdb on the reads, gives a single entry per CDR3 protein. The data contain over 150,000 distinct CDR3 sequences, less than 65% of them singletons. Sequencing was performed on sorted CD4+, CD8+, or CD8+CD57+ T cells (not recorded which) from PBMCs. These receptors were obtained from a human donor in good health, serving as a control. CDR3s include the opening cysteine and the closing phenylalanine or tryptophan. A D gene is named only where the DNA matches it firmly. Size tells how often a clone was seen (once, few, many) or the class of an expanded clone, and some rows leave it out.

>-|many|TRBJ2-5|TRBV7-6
CASSYGRGVGETQYF
TGTGCCAGCAGTTATGGCAGGGGGGTGGGAGAGACCCAGTACTTC
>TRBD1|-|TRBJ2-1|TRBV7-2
CASSSTGASYNEQFF
TGTGCCAGCAGCTCGACAGGGGCCTCCTACAATGAGCAGTTCTTC
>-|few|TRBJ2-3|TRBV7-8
CASSTHEGGFDTQYF
TGTGCCAGCAGCACACATGAGGGAGGATTTGATACGCAGTATTTT
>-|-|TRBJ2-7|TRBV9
CASSEGTGVPYEQYF
TGTGCCAGCAGCGAGGGGACTGGCGTACCCTACGAGCAGTACTTC
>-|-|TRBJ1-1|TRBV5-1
CASSLGWKNTEAFF
TGCGCCAGCAGCTTAGGGTGGAAGAACACTGAAGCTTTCTTT
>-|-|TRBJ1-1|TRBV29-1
CSVDLSGYGEAFF
TGCAGCGTTGACCTAAGCGGGTACGGTGAAGCTTTCTTT
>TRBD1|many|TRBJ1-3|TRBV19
CASRHGTGHTIYF
TGTGCCAGTAGACATGGGACAGGGCACACCATATATTTT
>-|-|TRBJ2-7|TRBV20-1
CSASEGGYEQYF
TGCAGTGCTAGCGAGGGGGGCTACGAGCAGTACTTC
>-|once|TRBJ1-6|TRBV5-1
CASSLDTVNSPLHF
TGCGCCAGCAGCTTGGATACAGTTAATTCACCCCTCCACTTT
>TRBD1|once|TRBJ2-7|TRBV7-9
CASSGDSYFYEQYF
TGTGCCAGCAGCGGGGACAGCTATTTCTACGAGCAGTACTTC
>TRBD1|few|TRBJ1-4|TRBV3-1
CASSLRGQGGNEKLFF
TGTGCCAGCAGCCTACGTGGACAGGGCGGTAATGAAAAACTGTTTTTT
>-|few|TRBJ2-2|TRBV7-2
CASSLEQTGELFF
TGTGCCAGCAGCTTAGAACAGACCGGGGAGCTGTTTTTT
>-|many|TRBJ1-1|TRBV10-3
CAISEPRGRGAGEEAFF
TGTGCCATCAGTGAGCCCCGAGGCCGAGGGGCAGGGGAGGAAGCTTTCTTT
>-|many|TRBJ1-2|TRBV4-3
CASSQGLQETHGYTF
TGCGCCAGCAGCCAAGGCCTTCAGGAGACTCATGGCTACACCTTC
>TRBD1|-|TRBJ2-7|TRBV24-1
CATSDRGTGVRGEQYF
TGTGCCACCAGTGATCGCGGGACAGGCGTCCGTGGGGAGCAGTACTTC
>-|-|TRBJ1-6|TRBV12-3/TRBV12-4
CASSYGDSPLHF
TGTGCCAGCAGTTACGGAGATTCACCCCTCCACTTT
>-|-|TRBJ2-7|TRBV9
CASSVGIGAYEQYF
TGTGCCAGCAGCGTAGGGATTGGGGCCTACGAGCAGTACTTC
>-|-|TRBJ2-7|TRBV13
CASSEGSYEQYF
TGTGCCAGCAGTGAAGGCTCCTACGAGCAGTACTTC
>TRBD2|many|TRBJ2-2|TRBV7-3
CASSLPRTSGGSGELFF
TGTGCCAGCAGCTTACCTAGGACTAGCGGGGGGTCCGGGGAGCTGTTTTTT
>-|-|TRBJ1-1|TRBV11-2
CASSFSGRVAFF
TGTGCCAGCAGCTTCTCGGGCAGGGTGGCTTTCTTT
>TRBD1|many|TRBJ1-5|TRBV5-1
CASSPTGSSNQPQHF
TGCGCCAGCAGCCCGACAGGGTCGAGCAATCAGCCCCAGCATTTT
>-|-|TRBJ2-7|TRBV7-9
CAGSLGHLYEQYF
TGTGCCGGCAGCTTAGGACACCTTTACGAGCAGTACTTC
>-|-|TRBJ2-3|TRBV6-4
CASRGLGGSADTQYF
TGTGCCAGCAGGGGCCTAGGGGGGTCTGCAGATACGCAGTATTTT
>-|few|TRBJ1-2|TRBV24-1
CATGVSYGYTF
TGTGCCACTGGTGTTTCCTATGGCTACACCTTC
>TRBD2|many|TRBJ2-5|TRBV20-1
CSAPGLAAETQYF
TGCAGTGCCCCGGGACTAGCGGCTGAGACCCAGTACTTC
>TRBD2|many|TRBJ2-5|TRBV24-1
CATSDPASPGLAGVETQYF
TGTGCCACCAGTGATCCTGCAAGCCCGGGACTAGCGGGTGTGGAGACCCAGTACTTC
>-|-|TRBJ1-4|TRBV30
CAWRSTGEKLFF
TGTGCCTGGAGGTCCACAGGGGAAAAACTGTTTTTT
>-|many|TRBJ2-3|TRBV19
CASSIFGGPIEADTQYF
TGTGCCAGTAGTATTTTCGGGGGCCCGATTGAAGCAGATACGCAGTATTTT
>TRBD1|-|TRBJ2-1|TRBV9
CASSPRPGQGGNEQFF
TGTGCCAGCAGCCCGCGCCCGGGACAGGGAGGAAATGAGCAGTTCTTC
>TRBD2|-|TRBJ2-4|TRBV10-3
CASQTGGTKNIQYF
TGTGCCAGCCAGACGGGAGGGACCAAAAACATTCAGTACTTC
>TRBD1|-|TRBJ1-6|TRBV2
CASRRDSWDSPLHF
TGTGCCAGCAGGAGGGACAGTTGGGATTCACCCCTCCACTTT
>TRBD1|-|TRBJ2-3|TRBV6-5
CASSETGVSTDTQYF
TGTGCCAGCAGCGAGACAGGGGTGAGCACAGATACGCAGTATTTT
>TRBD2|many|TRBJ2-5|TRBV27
CASSPSGGRGQETQYF
TGTGCCAGCAGTCCGTCGGGGGGGAGGGGCCAAGAGACCCAGTACTTC
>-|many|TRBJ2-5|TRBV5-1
CASSLVGAAQETQYF
TGCGCCAGCAGCTTGGTCGGGGCCGCTCAAGAGACCCAGTACTTC
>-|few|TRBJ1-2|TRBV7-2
CASSSNDRRRFSYTF
TGTGCCAGCAGCTCTAACGATAGGAGGCGTTTCAGCTACACCTTC
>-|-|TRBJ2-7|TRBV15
CATSRDRTGQYF
TGTGCCACCAGCAGAGATCGGACCGGGCAGTACTTC
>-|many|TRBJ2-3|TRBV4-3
CASSQTGTPDTQYF
TGCGCCAGCAGCCAAACGGGGACCCCAGATACGCAGTATTTT
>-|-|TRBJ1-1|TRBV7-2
CASSQEVGIAFF
TGCGCCAGCAGCCAAGAGGTGGGAATAGCTTTCTTT
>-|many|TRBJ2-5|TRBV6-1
CASSRYLRETQYF
TGTGCCAGCAGCCGATACTTGCGGGAGACCCAGTACTTC
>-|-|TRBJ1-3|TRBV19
CASSNDSGNTIYF
TGTGCCAGTAGTAACGACTCTGGAAACACCATATATTTT